The 22 T cell receptor beta chains listed next were all sequenced from one sample in a study of blood T cell dynamics during melanoma immunotherapy. Time point of the sample: week 3, after first cycle of checkpoint inhibitor. The data were produced by immunoSEQ multiplex PCR, yet TCRdb's version contains in-frame clones alone and is incomplete. In the table there are some 10,000 clones, 80% of which are singletons. Sequencing was performed on blood, taken from a patient treated with checkpoint blockade. These receptors came from a human donor with melanoma.

The chain links TRBV6-5 to TRBJ1-2; D is possibly TRBD1 (5 bases). This CDR3 region has 12 residues. V shed 6 bases and J shed 8 bases, with 13 bases lying between them. Germline assignment: CDR1 MNHEY and CDR2 SVGAGI. The CDR3 DNA reads as TGTGCCAGCAGCAGGGCCTCGGAGGGCTACACCTTC. This codes for CASSRASEGYTF.

The V gene is TRBV11-2, the J gene TRBJ1-1; D not certain. Germline assignment: CDR1 SGHAT and CDR2 FQNNGV. V was cut by 1 base and J by 1 base, with 4 bases left in between. This CDR3 is 13 amino acids long. The CDR3: CASSLGGNTEAFF. The CDR3 nucleotides read TGTGCCAGCAGCTTAGGGGGGAACACTGAAGCTTTCTTT.

This clone turned up a few times. The V call is TRBV7-3, the J call TRBJ1-2; 9 bases line up with TRBD1. CDR1 and CDR2 (germline): SGHTA, FQGTGA. The CDR3 covers 14 residues. V lost 5 bases, J lost 5 bases, and 6 bases stayed unmatched. CDR3 amino acids: CASSPGTGIYGYTF. In DNA form, the CDR3 reads TGTGCCAGCAGCCCCGGGACAGGGATTTATGGCTACACCTTC.

The chain carries TRBV5-4 and TRBJ2-7; weak D call: TRBD2 (5 bases). Germline values: CDR1 SGHNT, CDR2 YYREEE (reference sequence). The CDR3 length is 16 residues. V gave up 0 bases and J gave up 5 bases, with 18 bases separating them. The CDR3 sequence: CASSLGASREGHEQYF. The CDR3 nucleotides read TGTGCCAGCAGCTTGGGGGCCAGCCGGGAAGGGCACGAGCAGTACTTC.

This rearrangement joins TRBV15 to TRBJ2-3, with 8 bases matching TRBD2. In germline, CDR1 is LNHNV, CDR2 YYDKDF (reference sequence). The CDR3 contains 16 residues. V was pared by 3 bases and J by 2 bases, with 7 bases of the junction left unmatched. The CDR3 bases are TGTGCCACCAGCAGGGTGACTAGCGCCTACACAGATACGCAGTATTTT. Translated: CATSRVTSAYTDTQYF. Full variable domain (missing parts from reference TRBV15 and TRBJ2-3): DAMVIQNPRYQVTQFGKPVTLSCSQTLNHNVMYWYQQKSSQAPKLLFHYYDKDFNNEADTPDNFQSRRPNTSFCFLDIRSPGLGDTAMYLCATSRVTSAYTDTQYFGPGTRLTVL.

The V and J genes are TRBV7-2 and TRBJ1-2, with 7 bases that match TRBD1. The CDR3 contains 18 residues. Per germline, CDR1 SGHTA and CDR2 FQGNSA. V dropped 4 bases and J dropped 4; count of bases not matched to a gene: 18. Here the CDR3 reads CASSSLRSPRGHIYGYTF. The CDR3 coding sequence is TGTGCCAGCAGCTCGCTTAGGAGCCCTAGGGGGCACATCTATGGCTACACCTTC.

The rearrangement links TRBV11-2 to TRBJ1-1, with D uncertain. The ends were cut back, 4 bases at V and 0 bases at J, with 15 bases in the middle. Germline assignment: CDR1 SGHAT and CDR2 FQNNGV. The CDR3 spans 16 residues. The CDR3 reads CASSSGSYFMNTEAFF. The CDR3, as DNA: TGTGCCAGCAGCTCGGGATCTTATTTTATGAACACTGAAGCTTTCTTT.

The gene calls are TRBV4-2 and TRBJ2-7; D gene uncertain. Trimming stripped 5 bases from V and 3 bases from J, with 20 bases between. CDR3 size: 16 residues. Germline V lookup: CDR1 LGHNA, CDR2 YNFKEQ. CDR3 amino acids: CASSLGRSGPFYEQYV. The CDR3 nucleotides are TGTGCCAGCAGCTTAGGGCGGTCAGGCCCCTTCTACGAGCAGTACGTC.

A single count supports this clone. The chain is built from TRBV2 and TRBJ2-7; maybe TRBD2 (6 bases). Trimming took 8 bases from V and 0 from J, leaving 11 bases between them. Germline CDR1 is SNHLY and CDR2 is FYNNEI. There are 13 residues in the CDR3. The CDR3 DNA follows: TGTGCCAGCTCCTTGGGGGGCTCCTACGAGCAGTACGTC. Translating it yields CASSLGGSYEQYV.

The rearrangement joins TRBV5-1 to TRBJ1-1, with D hard to call. Per the germline V gene, CDR1 is SGHRS and CDR2 is YFSETQ. The CDR3 has 14 amino acids. The V gene lost 0 bases and the J gene lost 0 bases, with 6 bases spanning the gap. The CDR3 DNA reads as TGCGCCAGCAGCTTGGGAGGGTTGAACACTGAAGCTTTCTTT. Amino acid sequence: CASSLGGLNTEAFF.

V and J are TRBV7-2 and TRBJ2-1; 9 bases line up with TRBD2. J was trimmed by 3 bases and V by 2 bases; bases with no gene match: 2. Germline CDR1 SGHTA, CDR2 FQGNSA. This CDR3 region has 15 residues. CDR3 sequence: CASSLTSGYYNEQFF. The CDR3 DNA reads as TGTGCCAGCAGCTTAACTAGCGGGTACTACAATGAGCAGTTCTTC. The full variable domain, completed using reference TRBV7-2 and TRBJ2-1, is GAGVSQSPSNKVTEKGKDVELRCDPISGHTALYWYRQSLGQGLEFLIYFQGNSAPDKSGLPSDRFSAERTGGSVSTLTIQRTQQEDSAVYLCASSLTSGYYNEQFFGPGTRLTVL.

The J gene is TRBJ1-6, the V gene TRBV19; D is perhaps TRBD1 (5 bases). Trimming removed 5 bases from V and 10 bases from J, with 12 bases in between. The CDR3 is made up of 13 amino acids. Germline V gives CDR1 LNHDA, CDR2 SQIVND (reference sequence). The CDR3, as DNA: TGTGCCAGTAGTGGGGGTGTGGACTCACCCCTCCACTTT. Its translation is CASSGGVDSPLHF.

The rearrangement uses TRBV4-3 and TRBJ2-1; D ambiguous. The CDR3 length is 14 residues. The V gene's germline CDR1 is LGHNA and CDR2 YSLEER. Deletions cut 2 bases from V and 7 bases from J, with 12 bases between. The CDR3 reads CASSQNSRVNEQFF. CDR3 DNA: TGCGCCAGCAGCCAAAATTCCCGAGTGAATGAGCAGTTCTTC.

The CDR3 DNA follows: TGTGCCAGCAGCCCTAAAGGGGGGAGGTTCGAGGCCCAGTACTTC. Protein: CASSPKGGRFEAQYF. The genes are TRBV11-2 and TRBJ2-5; D may be TRBD1 or TRBD2 (6 bases each). V shed 5 bases and J shed 9 bases, with 22 bases lying between them. This CDR3 comprises 15 residues. Looked up from germline, CDR1 is SGHAT and CDR2 is FQNNGV.

The V gene is TRBV7-3, the J gene TRBJ2-3; D is possibly TRBD1 (6 bases). Germline V gene sequence: CDR1 SGHTA, CDR2 FQGTGA. The V gene lost 2 bases and the J gene lost 2 bases, with 8 bases spanning the gap. The CDR3 loop spans 14 amino acids. CDR3 protein: CASSLRTATDTQYF. The CDR3 DNA sequence: TGTGCCAGCAGCTTACGGACAGCCACAGATACGCAGTATTTT. Variable domain in full (rest from reference TRBV7-3 and TRBJ2-3): GAGVSQTPSNKVTEKGKYVELRCDPISGHTALYWYRQSLGQGPEFLIYFQGTGAADDSGLPNDRFFAVRPEGSVSTLKIQRTERGDSAVYLCASSLRTATDTQYFGPGTRLTVL.

The rearrangement links TRBV19 to TRBJ1-1; 7 bases are shared with TRBD1. Germline lookup yields CDR1 LNHDA and CDR2 SQIVND (reference sequence). The CDR3 is made up of 15 amino acids. Losses at the gene ends were 5 bases for V and 1 base for J; bases not matched to a gene: 7. The CDR3 DNA reads as TGTGCCAGTAGTCTGAAACGGACAGGGAACACTGAAGCTTTCTTT. This gives the protein CASSLKRTGNTEAFF.

The chain joins TRBV6-6 to TRBJ2-7; D possibly corresponds to TRBD2 (5 bases). CDR3 length equals 13 residues. Trimming stripped 6 bases from V and 4 bases from J, with 13 bases between. CDR1 MNHNY and CDR2 SVGAGI come from the germline V gene (reference sequence). In DNA, the CDR3 is TGTGCCAGCAGCCTGGCGGGCCCTTACGAGCAGTACGTC. Amino acids: CASSLAGPYEQYV.

The chain recombines TRBV13 with TRBJ2-7, with 10 bases lining up with TRBD1. The CDR3 extends over 15 amino acids. Germline V lookup: CDR1 PRHDT, CDR2 FYEKMQ (reference sequence). With V trimmed by 0 bases and J by 9 bases, 8 bases remained unmatched. The CDR3 bases are TGTGCCAGCAGCTTAGGAGGGACAGGGGATAGGAGGCAGTACGTC. It translates to CASSLGGTGDRRQYV.

This sequence joins TRBV2 and TRBJ1-1; 8 bases are a match to TRBD1. CDR1 SNHLY and CDR2 FYNNEI come from the germline V gene. J lost 0 bases, V lost 6 bases, and 6 bases had no gene match. This CDR3 region has 15 residues. This CDR3 is CASRGTGLMNTEAFF. The DNA for the CDR3 is TGTGCCAGCAGGGGGACAGGTCTTATGAACACTGAAGCTTTCTTT. Full variable domain (rest looked up from reference TRBV2 and TRBJ1-1): EPEVTQTPSHQVTQMGQEVILRCVPISNHLYFYWYRQILGQKVEFLVSFYNNEISEKSEIFDDQFSVERPDGSNFTLKIRSTKLEDSAMYFCASRGTGLMNTEAFFGQGTRLTVV.

The CDR3 reads CASSPLGQGNQPQHF. In DNA form, the CDR3 reads TGTGCCAGCTCACCATTAGGACAGGGCAATCAGCCCCAGCATTTT. The gene calls are TRBV18 and TRBJ1-5, with 7 bases matching TRBD1. The CDR3 consists of 15 residues. V lost 2 bases to trimming and J lost 2 bases; unmatched junction nucleotides: 3. Germline V gives CDR1 KGHSH, CDR2 LQKENI.

This chain uses TRBV28 with TRBJ2-2, with D tentatively TRBD1 (6 bases). The germline V and J ends were trimmed by 6 bases and 0 bases, with 11 bases remaining between them. Per germline, CDR1 MDHEN and CDR2 SYDVKM. This CDR3 spans 15 amino acids. CDR3 in DNA: TGTGCCAGCAGGCTCGGGACAACGAACACCGGGGAGCTGTTTTTT. Its translation is CASRLGTTNTGELFF.

The chain is built from TRBV5-1 and TRBJ1-4; 10 bases align to TRBD1. CDR3 size: 15 residues. Trimming at V came to 7 bases and at J to 1 base, leaving 4 bases not matched to a gene. Looked up from germline, CDR1 is SGHRS and CDR2 is YFSETQ. The CDR3 nucleotides read TGCGCCAGCCGCGGACAGGGGGTAACTAATGAAAAACTGTTTTTT. This gives the protein CASRGQGVTNEKLFF.